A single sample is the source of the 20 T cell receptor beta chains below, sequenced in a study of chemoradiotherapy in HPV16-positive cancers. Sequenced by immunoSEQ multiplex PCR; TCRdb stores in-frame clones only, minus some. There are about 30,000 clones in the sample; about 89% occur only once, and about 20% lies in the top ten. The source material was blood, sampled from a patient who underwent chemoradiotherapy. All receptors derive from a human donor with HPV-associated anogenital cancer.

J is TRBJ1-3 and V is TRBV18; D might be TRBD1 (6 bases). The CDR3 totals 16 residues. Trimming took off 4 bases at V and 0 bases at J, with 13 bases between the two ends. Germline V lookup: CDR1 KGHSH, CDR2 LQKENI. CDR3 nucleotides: TGTGCCAGCTCACTGGGGGGGCCCAGCTCTGGAAACACCATATATTTT. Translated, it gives CASSLGGPSSGNTIYF.

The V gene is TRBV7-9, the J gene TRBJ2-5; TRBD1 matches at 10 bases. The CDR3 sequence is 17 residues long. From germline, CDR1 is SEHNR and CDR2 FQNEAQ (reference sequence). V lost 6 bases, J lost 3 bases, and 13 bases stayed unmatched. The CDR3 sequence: CASRLWSDRGREETQYF. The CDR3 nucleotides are TGTGCCAGCAGGCTATGGTCTGACAGGGGGCGCGAAGAGACCCAGTACTTC.

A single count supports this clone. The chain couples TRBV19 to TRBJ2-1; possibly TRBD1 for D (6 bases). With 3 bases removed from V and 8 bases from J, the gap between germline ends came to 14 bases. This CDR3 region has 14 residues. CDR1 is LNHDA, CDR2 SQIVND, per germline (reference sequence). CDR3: CASSIRGGHHEQFF. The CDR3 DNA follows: TGTGCCAGTAGTATCAGGGGCGGACACCATGAGCAGTTCTTC.

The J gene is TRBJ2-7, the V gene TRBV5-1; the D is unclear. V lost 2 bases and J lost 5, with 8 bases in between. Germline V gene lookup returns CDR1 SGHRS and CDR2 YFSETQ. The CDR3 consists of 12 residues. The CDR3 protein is CASSLNGDEQYF. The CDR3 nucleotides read TGCGCCAGCAGCTTAAATGGGGACGAGCAGTACTTC.

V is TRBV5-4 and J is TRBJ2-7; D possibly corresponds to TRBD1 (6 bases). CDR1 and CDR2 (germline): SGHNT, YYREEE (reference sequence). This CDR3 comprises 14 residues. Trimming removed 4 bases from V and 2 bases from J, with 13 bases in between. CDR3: CASSPAGTTYEQYF. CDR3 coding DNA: TGTGCCAGCAGCCCCGCCGGGACAACCTACGAGCAGTACTTC.

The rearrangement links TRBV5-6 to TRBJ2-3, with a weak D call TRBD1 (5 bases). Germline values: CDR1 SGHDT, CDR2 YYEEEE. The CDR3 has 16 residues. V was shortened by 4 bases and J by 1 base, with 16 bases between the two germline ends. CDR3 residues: CASSPLRGYGTDTQYF. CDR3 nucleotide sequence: TGTGCCAGCAGCCCGTTAAGGGGTTATGGCACAGATACGCAGTATTTT.

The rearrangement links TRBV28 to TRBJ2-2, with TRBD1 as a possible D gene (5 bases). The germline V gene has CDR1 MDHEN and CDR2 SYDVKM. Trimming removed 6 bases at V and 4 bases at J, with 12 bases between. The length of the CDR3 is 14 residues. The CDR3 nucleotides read TGTGCCAGCAGCCCCAGGGTTAGCACCGGGGAGCTGTTTTTT. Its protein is CASSPRVSTGELFF.

The chain's CDR3 is CASSLVAGANTGELFF. CDR3 nucleotides: TGCGCCAGCAGCTTGGTAGCGGGAGCGAACACCGGGGAGCTGTTTTTT. The gene calls are TRBV5-1 and TRBJ2-2; 9 nucleotides match TRBD2. V shed 0 bases and J 0 bases; nucleotides not matched to a gene: 0. There are 16 residues in the CDR3. Germline V gene sequence: CDR1 SGHRS, CDR2 YFSETQ. Complete variable domain (other parts from reference TRBV5-1 and TRBJ2-2): KAGVTQTPRYLIKTRGQQVTLSCSPISGHRSVSWYQQTPGQGLQFLFEYFSETQRNKGNFPGRFSGRQFSNSRSEMNVSTLELGDSALYLCASSLVAGANTGELFFGEGSRLTVL.

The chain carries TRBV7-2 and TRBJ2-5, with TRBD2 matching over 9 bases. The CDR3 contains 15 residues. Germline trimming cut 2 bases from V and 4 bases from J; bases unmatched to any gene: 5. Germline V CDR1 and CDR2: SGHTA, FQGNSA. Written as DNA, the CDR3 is TGTGCCAGCAGCTTATTCGCGGGGGGGGGAGAGACCCAGTACTTC. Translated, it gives CASSLFAGGGETQYF.

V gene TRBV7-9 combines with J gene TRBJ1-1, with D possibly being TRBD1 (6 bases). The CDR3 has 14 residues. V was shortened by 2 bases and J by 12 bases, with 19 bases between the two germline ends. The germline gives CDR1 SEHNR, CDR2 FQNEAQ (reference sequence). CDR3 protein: CASSLSTGVMNTFF. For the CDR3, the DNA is TGTGCCAGCAGCTTATCGACAGGAGTTATGAACACTTTCTTT.

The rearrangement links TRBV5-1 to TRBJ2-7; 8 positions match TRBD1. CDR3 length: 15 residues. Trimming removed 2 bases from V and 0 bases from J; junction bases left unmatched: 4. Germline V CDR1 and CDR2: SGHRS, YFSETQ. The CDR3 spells CASSFGTGNSYEQYF. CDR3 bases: TGCGCCAGCAGCTTCGGGACAGGCAACTCCTACGAGCAGTACTTC.

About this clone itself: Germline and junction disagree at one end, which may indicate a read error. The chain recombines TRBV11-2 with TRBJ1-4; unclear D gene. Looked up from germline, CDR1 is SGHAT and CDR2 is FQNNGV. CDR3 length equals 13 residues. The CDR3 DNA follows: TGTGCCAGCAGCCTAATGTCCGGACCCTACATTTCGTTT. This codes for CASSLMSGPYISF.

The CDR3 nucleotides are TGCGCCAGCAAACCGGGACTAGCGGGGGGGAACTACGAGCAGTACTTC. Protein product: CASKPGLAGGNYEQYF. The rearrangement joins TRBV5-1 to TRBJ2-7; 16 nucleotides match TRBD2. Germline V gene sequence: CDR1 SGHRS, CDR2 YFSETQ. This CDR3 contains 16 residues. Trimming cost V 6 bases and J 3 bases; bases outside gene matches: 6.

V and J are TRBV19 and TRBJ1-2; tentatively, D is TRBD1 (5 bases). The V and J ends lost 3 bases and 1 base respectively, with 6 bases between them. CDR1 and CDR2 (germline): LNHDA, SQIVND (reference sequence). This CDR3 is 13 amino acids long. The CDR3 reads CASSMGVNYGYTF. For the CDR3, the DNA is TGTGCCAGTAGTATGGGGGTTAACTATGGCTACACCTTC.

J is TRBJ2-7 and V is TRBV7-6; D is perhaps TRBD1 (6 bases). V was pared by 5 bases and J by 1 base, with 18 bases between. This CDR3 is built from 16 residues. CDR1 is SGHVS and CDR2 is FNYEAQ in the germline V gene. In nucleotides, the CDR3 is TGTGCCAGCAGCCGCAGCACCAGGGGAAGTTCCTACGAGCAGTACTTC. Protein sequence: CASSRSTRGSSYEQYF.

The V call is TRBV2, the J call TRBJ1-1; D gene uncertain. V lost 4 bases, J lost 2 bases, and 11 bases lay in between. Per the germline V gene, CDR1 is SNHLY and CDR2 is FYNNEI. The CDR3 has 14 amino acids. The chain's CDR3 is CASSVGQVNTEAFF. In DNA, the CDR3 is TGTGCCAGCAGTGTAGGGCAGGTAAACACTGAAGCTTTCTTT. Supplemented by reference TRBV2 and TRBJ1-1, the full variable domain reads EPEVTQTPSHQVTQMGQEVILRCVPISNHLYFYWYRQILGQKVEFLVSFYNNEISEKSEIFDDQFSVERPDGSNFTLKIRSTKLEDSAMYFCASSVGQVNTEAFFGQGTRLTVV.

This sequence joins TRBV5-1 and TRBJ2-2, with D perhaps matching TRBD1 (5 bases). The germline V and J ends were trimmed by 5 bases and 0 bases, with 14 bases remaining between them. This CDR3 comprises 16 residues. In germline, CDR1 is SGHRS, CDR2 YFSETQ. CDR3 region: CASRPISRANTGELFF. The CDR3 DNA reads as TGCGCCAGCAGACCTATTTCCAGGGCGAACACCGGGGAGCTGTTTTTT.

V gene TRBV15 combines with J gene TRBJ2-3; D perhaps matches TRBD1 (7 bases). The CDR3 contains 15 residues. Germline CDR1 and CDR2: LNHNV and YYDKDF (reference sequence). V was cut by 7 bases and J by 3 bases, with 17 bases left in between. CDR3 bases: TGTGCCACCAAAAAGGGGGCAGGGGGGACAGATACGCAGTATTTT. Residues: CATKKGAGGTDTQYF.

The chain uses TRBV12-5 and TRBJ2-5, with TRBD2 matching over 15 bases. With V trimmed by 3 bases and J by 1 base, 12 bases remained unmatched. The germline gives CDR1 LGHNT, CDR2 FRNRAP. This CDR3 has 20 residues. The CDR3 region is CASGFMAGTSGRSFQETQYF. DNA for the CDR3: TGTGCTAGTGGTTTTATGGCCGGGACTAGCGGGAGGAGCTTCCAAGAGACCCAGTACTTC.

The CDR3 sequence is CASSPGQRTGSSYEQYF. The DNA of the CDR3 is TGTGCCAGCAGCCCGGGACAAAGGACAGGGAGCTCCTACGAGCAGTACTTC. J is TRBJ2-7 and V is TRBV5-4, with 8 bases matching TRBD1. Germline-derived CDR1 and CDR2 are SGHNT and YYREEE (reference sequence). The CDR3 covers 17 residues. V shed 4 bases and J 0 bases; nucleotides not matched to a gene: 12.